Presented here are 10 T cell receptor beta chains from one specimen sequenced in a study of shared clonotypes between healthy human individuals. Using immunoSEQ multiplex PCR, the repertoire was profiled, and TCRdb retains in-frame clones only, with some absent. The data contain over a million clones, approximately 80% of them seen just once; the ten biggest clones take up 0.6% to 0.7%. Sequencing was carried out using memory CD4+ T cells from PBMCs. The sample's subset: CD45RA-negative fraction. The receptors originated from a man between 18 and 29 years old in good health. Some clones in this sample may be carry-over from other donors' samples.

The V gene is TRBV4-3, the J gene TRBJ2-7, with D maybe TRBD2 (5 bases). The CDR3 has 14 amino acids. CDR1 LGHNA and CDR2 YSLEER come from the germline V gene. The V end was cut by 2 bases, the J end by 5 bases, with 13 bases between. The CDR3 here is CASSQITGSDEQYF. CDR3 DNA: TGCGCCAGCAGCCAAATAACTGGGAGCGACGAGCAGTACTTC.

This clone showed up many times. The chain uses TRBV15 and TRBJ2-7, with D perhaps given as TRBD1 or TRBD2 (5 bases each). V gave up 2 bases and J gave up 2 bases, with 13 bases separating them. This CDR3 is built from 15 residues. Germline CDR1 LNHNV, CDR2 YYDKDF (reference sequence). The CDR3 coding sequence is TGTGCCACCAGCAGATCCACGGGACCCGCCTACGAGCAGTACTTC. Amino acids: CATSRSTGPAYEQYF.

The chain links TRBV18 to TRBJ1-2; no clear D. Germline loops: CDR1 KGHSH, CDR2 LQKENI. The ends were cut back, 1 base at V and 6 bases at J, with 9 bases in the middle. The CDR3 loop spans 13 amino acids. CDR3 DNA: TGTGCCAGCTCACCACAACCGAGGGATGGCTACACCTTC. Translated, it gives CASSPQPRDGYTF.

CDR3 bases: TGTGCCAGCAGCTTAGAAGGAGGGGGGAACACTGAAGCTTTCTTT. This codes for CASSLEGGGNTEAFF. The chain links TRBV7-3 to TRBJ1-1; possible D gene TRBD1, 6 bases. V was clipped by 2 bases and J by 1 base, with 11 bases between them. The germline gives CDR1 SGHTA, CDR2 FQGTGA. The CDR3 spans 15 residues.

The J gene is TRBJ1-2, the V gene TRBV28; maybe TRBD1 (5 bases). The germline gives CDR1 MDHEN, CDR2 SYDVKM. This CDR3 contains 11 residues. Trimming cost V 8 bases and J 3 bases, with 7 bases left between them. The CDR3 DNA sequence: TGTGCCAGCGGGGCCTACTATGGCTACACCTTC. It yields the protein CASGAYYGYTF.

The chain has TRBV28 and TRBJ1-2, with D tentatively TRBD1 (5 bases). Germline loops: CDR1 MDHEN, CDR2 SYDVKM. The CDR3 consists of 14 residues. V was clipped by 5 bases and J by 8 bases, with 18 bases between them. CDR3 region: CASSRQRGEEGYTF. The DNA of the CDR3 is TGTGCCAGCAGTCGACAACGGGGGGAAGAAGGCTACACCTTC.

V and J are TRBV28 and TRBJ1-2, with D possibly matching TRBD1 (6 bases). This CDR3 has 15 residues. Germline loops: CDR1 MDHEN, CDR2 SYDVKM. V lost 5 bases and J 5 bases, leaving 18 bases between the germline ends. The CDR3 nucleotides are TGTGCCAGCAGTCTCACAGGGAATCTAGGGTATGGCTACACCTTC. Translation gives CASSLTGNLGYGYTF.

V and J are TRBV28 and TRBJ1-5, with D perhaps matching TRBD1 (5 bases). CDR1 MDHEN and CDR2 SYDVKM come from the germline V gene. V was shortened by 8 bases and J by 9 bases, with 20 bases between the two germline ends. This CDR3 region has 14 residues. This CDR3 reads CASRTGTPGMPQHF. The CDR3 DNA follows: TGTGCCAGCCGCACCGGGACGCCCGGGATGCCCCAGCATTTT.

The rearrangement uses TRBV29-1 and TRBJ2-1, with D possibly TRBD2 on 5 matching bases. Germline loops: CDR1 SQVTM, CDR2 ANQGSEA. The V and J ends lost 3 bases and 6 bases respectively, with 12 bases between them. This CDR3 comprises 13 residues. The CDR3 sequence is CSVDLGGGNEQFF. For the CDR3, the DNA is TGCAGCGTTGATCTTGGAGGAGGCAATGAGCAGTTCTTC.

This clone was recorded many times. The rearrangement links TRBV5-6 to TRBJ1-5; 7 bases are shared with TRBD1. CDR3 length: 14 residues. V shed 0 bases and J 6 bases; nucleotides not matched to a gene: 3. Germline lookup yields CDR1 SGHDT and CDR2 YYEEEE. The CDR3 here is CASSLGQGSQPQHF. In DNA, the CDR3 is TGTGCCAGCAGCTTGGGACAGGGAAGTCAGCCCCAGCATTTT.